Shown below are 17 T cell receptor beta chains from a single sample sequenced in a study of T cell changes during pregnancy in multiple sclerosis. The table came from immunoSEQ multiplex PCR; TCRdb's copy has only in-frame clones and leaves some out. The sample includes approximately 70,000 clones, 92% seen only once; the top ten take 1.5% to 2.5%. The sequenced sample was peripheral blood, obtained in the second trimester of pregnancy. These receptors were obtained from a female donor with multiple sclerosis, enrolled in a pregnancy study.

The V gene is TRBV27, the J gene TRBJ1-1, with a possible D match to TRBD1 (6 bases). V was trimmed by 6 bases and J by 1 base, leaving 9 bases between them. The CDR3 has 13 residues. The germline V gene has CDR1 MNHEY and CDR2 SMNVEV (reference sequence). This chain's CDR3 is CASRVQGNTEAFF. In DNA form, the CDR3 reads TGTGCCAGCAGGGTACAGGGGAACACTGAAGCTTTCTTT.

V usage is TRBV27 and J usage is TRBJ1-2; TRBD1 matches at 8 bases. CDR3 length: 16 amino acids. The germline V gene has CDR1 MNHEY and CDR2 SMNVEV (reference sequence). Germline trimming cut 4 bases from V and 8 bases from J; bases unmatched to any gene: 15. As DNA, the CDR3 is TGTGCCAGCAGTTCGACTTCAGGGGGCGCCGTTGGGGGCTACACCTTC. As protein: CASSSTSGGAVGGYTF.

The J gene is TRBJ2-7, the V gene TRBV5-6; D is ambiguous. The V end was cut by 2 bases, the J end by 3 bases, with 9 bases between. Germline V gene data show CDR1 as SGHDT and CDR2 as YYEEEE. This CDR3 is built from 13 residues. CDR3 in DNA: TGTGCCAGCAGCTTACGAGAATTCTACGAGCAGTACTTC. Protein: CASSLREFYEQYF.

This chain connects TRBV7-9 to TRBJ1-3; TRBD1 is a possible D gene (5 bases). Germline lookup yields CDR1 SEHNR and CDR2 FQNEAQ (reference sequence). The CDR3 sequence is 14 residues long. V lost 4 bases to trimming and J lost 2 bases, with 9 bases between them. CDR3 region: CASSWRGPGNTIYF. Written as DNA, the CDR3 is TGTGCCAGCAGCTGGCGGGGACCTGGAAACACCATATATTTT.

The chain recombines TRBV7-9 with TRBJ1-1; 8 bases are a match to TRBD1. This CDR3 contains 15 residues. V lost 5 bases to trimming and J lost 5 bases; unmatched junction nucleotides: 10. Germline CDR1 is SEHNR and CDR2 is FQNEAQ (reference sequence). The CDR3 bases are TGTGCCAGCAGCCCCCAGGGGGCAGTTGTAACTGAAGCTTTCTTT. It encodes CASSPQGAVVTEAFF.

The V gene is TRBV4-1, the J gene TRBJ2-7; tentative D call: TRBD2 (5 bases). Germline-derived CDR1 and CDR2 are MGHRA and YSYEKL. Trimming stripped 0 bases from V and 2 bases from J, with 8 bases between. The CDR3 is made up of 14 amino acids. Written as DNA, the CDR3 is TGCGCCAGCAGCCAAGATATCGGGGCCTACGAGCAGTACTTC. Translation: CASSQDIGAYEQYF.

This chain links TRBV19 with TRBJ1-2; TRBD1 matches at 9 bases. The CDR3 has 17 amino acids. The germline CDR1 and CDR2 sequences are LNHDA and SQIVND (reference sequence). The trim removed 5 bases at V and 3 bases at J, leaving 13 bases unmatched. CDR3 sequence (DNA): TGTGCCAGTAGTGCCAGCCGTGGGACAGGGAGCTACTATGGCTACACCTTC. Amino acids: CASSASRGTGSYYGYTF.

This rearrangement joins TRBV9 to TRBJ2-2, with TRBD1 identical over 8 bases. CDR1 and CDR2 from the germline V gene are SGDLS and YYNGEE. V was pared by 5 bases and J by 6 bases, with 6 bases of the junction left unmatched. The CDR3 covers 14 residues. The CDR3 DNA reads TGTGCCAGCAGGGCTGGACAGGGTTCCGGGGAGCTGTTTTTT. It is translated as CASRAGQGSGELFF. Full variable domain (rest looked up from reference TRBV9 and TRBJ2-2): DSGVTQTPKHLITATGQRVTLRCSPRSGDLSVYWYQQSLDQGLQFLIQYYNGEERAKGNILERFSAQQFPDLHSELNLSSLELGDSALYFCASRAGQGSGELFFGEGSRLTVL.

This chain links TRBV5-6 with TRBJ2-7; 9 positions match TRBD1. There are 13 residues in the CDR3. The V and J ends lost 5 bases and 1 base, in that order; junction bases with no gene match: 1. Germline CDR1 reads SGHDT; CDR2 reads YYEEEE. The CDR3 DNA reads as TGTGCCAGCAGGACAGGGGGATCCTACGAGCAGTACTTC. Protein product: CASRTGGSYEQYF. Full variable domain (outside the CDR3, taken from reference TRBV5-6 and TRBJ2-7): DAGVTQSPTHLIKTRGQQVTLRCSPKSGHDTVSWYQQALGQGPQFIFQYYEEEERQRGNFPDRFSGHQFPNYSSELNVNALLLGDSALYLCASRTGGSYEQYFGPGTRLTVT.

The V call is TRBV10-3, the J call TRBJ1-1; the match to TRBD1 covers 10 bases. The germline gives CDR1 ENHRY, CDR2 SYGVKD. Trimming took 6 bases from V and 5 from J; bases not matched to a gene: 12. The CDR3 spans 16 residues. The CDR3 is CAIRRDRGRVATEAFF. DNA for the CDR3: TGTGCCATCAGGCGAGACAGGGGGCGCGTTGCTACTGAAGCTTTCTTT.

The chain employs TRBV7-9 and TRBJ2-7; D perhaps matches TRBD2 (5 bases). The CDR3 has 14 amino acids. V lost 2 bases to trimming and J lost 6 bases, with 14 bases between them. The germline CDR1 and CDR2 sequences are SEHNR and FQNEAQ (reference sequence). CDR3 in DNA: TGTGCCAGCAGCTTATCTGAGAGCGGCGGCGAGCAGTACTTC. This encodes CASSLSESGGEQYF. Looking up the rest from reference TRBV7-9 and TRBJ2-7 gives the full variable domain: DTGVSQNPRHKITKRGQNVTFRCDPISEHNRLYWYRQTLGQGPEFLTYFQNEAQLEKSRLLSDRFSAERPKGSFSTLEIQRTEQGDSAMYLCASSLSESGGEQYFGPGTRLTVT.

J is TRBJ1-2 and V is TRBV5-8, with TRBD1 as a possible D gene (6 bases). Germline V gene sequence: CDR1 SGHTS, CDR2 YDEGEE. Trimming removed 0 bases at V and 5 bases at J, with 11 bases between. CDR3 length: 14 residues. CDR3 sequence reads: CASSLGGGRYGYTF. The DNA of the CDR3 is TGTGCCAGCAGCTTGGGGGGGGGCCGGTATGGCTACACCTTC.

The gene calls are TRBV4-1 and TRBJ1-6; TRBD1 aligns across 10 bases. This CDR3 spans 18 amino acids. V lost 2 bases to trimming and J lost 7 bases; unmatched junction nucleotides: 11. The V gene's germline CDR1 is MGHRA and CDR2 YSYEKL. Here the CDR3 DNA reads TGCGCCAGCAGCCAACTTCCCGGGACAGGGGCTTGGAATTCACCCCTCCACTTT. It encodes CASSQLPGTGAWNSPLHF.

The J gene is TRBJ2-5, the V gene TRBV1; the table's D call of TRBD2 was not tested on the DNA. TRBV1 is deemed a pseudogene. This CDR3 comprises 17 residues. CDR3 region: CTSSQRASGGGGETQYF. The DNA for the CDR3 is TGCACCAGCAGCCAGAGGGCTAGCGGGGGGGGAGGGGAGACCCAGTACTTC.

The DNA of the CDR3 is TGCGCCAGCAGCTTGGGGGGGACAGGGACCCCCGAGCAGTACTTC. Translated: CASSLGGTGTPEQYF. The V and J genes are TRBV5-1 and TRBJ2-7; 9 bases map to TRBD1. V shed 0 bases, J shed 6 bases, and the junction held 7 bases outside the gene matches. This CDR3 has 15 amino acids. Germline assignment: CDR1 SGHRS and CDR2 YFSETQ.

The chain carries TRBV6-5 and TRBJ1-2; weak D call: TRBD1 (6 bases). V dropped 4 bases and J dropped 1 base, with 13 bases sitting between them. The CDR3 loop spans 15 amino acids. Germline assignment: CDR1 MNHEY and CDR2 SVGAGI. In DNA form, the CDR3 reads TGTGCCAGCAGTTGGACAGCATCACTTAACTATGGCTACACCTTC. Its translation is CASSWTASLNYGYTF.

The chain is built from TRBV16 and TRBJ2-3, with D possibly TRBD2 on 5 matching bases. Trimming shortened V by 4 bases and J by 0 bases, and 11 bases separated the two germline ends. The CDR3 sequence is 15 residues long. In germline, CDR1 is KGHSY, CDR2 FQNENV. CDR3 loop: CASSLLGGSTDTQYF. The CDR3 DNA follows: TGTGCCAGCAGCCTGCTCGGCGGGAGCACAGATACGCAGTATTTT.